The T cell receptor beta chain described here comes from a study of blood T cell repertoires in COVID-19. Looking at the study overall: Acute-phase and convalescent COVID-19 samples originated in the United States, Italy and Spain. Sources were T cells, B-cell-depleted T cells, or PBMCs; the material itself was cDNA or gDNA.

Germline CDR1 MDHEN, CDR2 SYDVKM. Losses at the gene ends were 6 bases for V and 0 bases for J; bases not matched to a gene: 8. The CDR3 extends over 17 amino acids. Original data processing: Amplification of reference gene primers was used by the study to estimate nucleated cell counts. This table comes from immunoSEQ multiplex PCR, and its TCRdb copy is limited to in-frame clones, with some not included. V, J and clone size are taken as reported in that table, and D and trimming were inferred from the DNA itself. The profile covers fewer than 400,000 clones, with about four fifths appearing a single time and 2.5% to 3.5% taken by the ten largest. In this sample, this clone turned up once.

This TCR was sampled from a man under 40 with active or convalescent COVID-19. J is TRBJ2-1 and V is TRBV28; 10 nucleotides align to TRBD2. Input material: peripheral blood. For the CDR3, the DNA is TGTGCCAGCAGCTCTCCACTAGCGGGGAGCTCCTACAATGAGCAGTTCTTC. Its translation is CASSSPLAGSSYNEQFF.